This T cell receptor (beta chain) was retrieved from a study of shared clonotypes between healthy human individuals. General study results and limits: Among non-shared clonotypes, generation probabilities were lower than among those shared by all four donors.

Data came from immunoSEQ multiplex PCR; TCRdb stores just in-frame clones and leaves some out. The sample consists of 2 million to 2.5 million clones, just under 95% of them appearing once. This CDR3 region has 10 residues. Germline CDR1 reads DFQATT; CDR2 reads SNEGSKA (reference sequence). V lost 4 bases and J 14 bases, leaving 12 bases between the germline ends. Concerning this clone itself: Its antigen is as yet unknown.

The V call is TRBV20-1, the J call TRBJ2-1; the D is unclear. The sequencing input was naive CD4+ T cells from PBMCs. Subset of the sample: CD45RA+ positively selected. This TCR was recovered from a man younger than 35 in good health. Some clones in this sample may be carry-over from other donors' samples. The CDR3 nucleotides read TGCAGTGCTAAGGAGCGCGGCAAGTTCTTC. It is translated as CSAKERGKFF.